One and the same sample provided the 12 T cell receptor beta chains below, sequenced in a study of PD-L1 blockade in urothelial cancer. Documented time point: pretreatment peripheral blood. Profiling relied on immunoSEQ multiplex PCR, and the TCRdb table lists in-frame clones only, not all of them. The table includes about 51,000 clones, about 86% detected once. This material consisted of PBMCs, taken around atezolizumab (anti-PD-L1) treatment. Receptor source: a man aged 55 to 70 with urothelial cancer.

The J gene is TRBJ2-2, the V gene TRBV11-2; D might be TRBD1 (6 bases). The CDR3 consists of 14 residues. Between the trimmed V and J ends, which lost 4 bases and 5 bases, there was a span of 11 bases. The germline V gene has CDR1 SGHAT and CDR2 FQNNGV. The CDR3 sequence: CASSSRTGTGELFF. Here the CDR3 DNA reads TGTGCCAGCAGCTCGAGAACAGGGACCGGGGAGCTGTTTTTT.

The chain joins TRBV5-1 to TRBJ2-2; D possibly corresponds to TRBD1 (8 bases). V lost 2 bases, J lost 3 bases, and 14 bases lay in between. The CDR3 is made up of 16 amino acids. Germline loops: CDR1 SGHRS, CDR2 YFSETQ. CDR3 region: CASSLDRGGDTGELFF. The CDR3 region has the DNA TGCGCCAGCAGCTTAGACAGGGGAGGGGACACCGGGGAGCTGTTTTTT.

This sequence joins TRBV6-1 and TRBJ1-3, with D uncertain. The V gene's germline CDR1 is MNHNS and CDR2 SASEGT. Trimming removed 0 bases from V and 1 base from J, with 10 bases in between. This CDR3 has 16 residues. CDR3 sequence (DNA): TGTGCCAGCAGTGAAGCTTTCACAGTTTCTGGAAACACCATATATTTT. This sequence encodes CASSEAFTVSGNTIYF.

This chain links TRBV27 with TRBJ2-4; no clear D. Between the trimmed V and J ends, which lost 4 bases and 1 base, there was a span of 11 bases. The CDR3 consists of 15 residues. In germline, CDR1 is MNHEY, CDR2 SMNVEV (reference sequence). The CDR3 coding sequence is TGTGCCAGCAGTTCTCTGGAGAGGGCCAAAAACATTCAGTACTTC. Its translation is CASSSLERAKNIQYF.

This chain joins TRBV29-1 and TRBJ2-3, with a weak D call TRBD1 (5 bases). The CDR3 is 13 residues long. From germline, CDR1 is SQVTM and CDR2 ANQGSEA. Trimming left V 3 bases short and J 2 bases short, with 9 bases between. The CDR3 nucleotides are TGCAGCGTTGATAGGGGATTCACAGATACGCAGTATTTT. This gives the protein CSVDRGFTDTQYF.

The J gene is TRBJ1-3, the V gene TRBV7-2; D gene unclear. The V end was cut by 1 base, the J end by 0 bases, with 10 bases between. Germline V gene sequence: CDR1 SGHTA, CDR2 FQGNSA. The CDR3 extends over 16 amino acids. The CDR3 DNA follows: TGTGCCAGCAGCTTAGTTAGCCCTGACTCTGGAAACACCATATATTTT. This gives the protein CASSLVSPDSGNTIYF.

The rearrangement uses TRBV19 and TRBJ1-5; D unclear. The germline CDR1 and CDR2 sequences are LNHDA and SQIVND (reference sequence). Trimming removed 2 bases from V and 1 base from J, with 9 bases in between. The CDR3 has 15 residues. The CDR3 DNA reads TGTGCCAGTAGTATATCCCCAGGCAGCAATCAGCCCCAGCATTTT. This translates into CASSISPGSNQPQHF. Complete variable domain (other parts from reference TRBV19 and TRBJ1-5): DGGITQSPKYLFRKEGQNVTLSCEQNLNHDAMYWYRQDPGQGLRLIYYSQIVNDFQKGDIAEGYSVSREKKESFPLTVTSAQKNPTAFYLCASSISPGSNQPQHFGDGTRLSIL.

This clone has a single count. The chain has TRBV30 and TRBJ1-1, with D perhaps TRBD1 (6 bases). CDR3 length equals 14 residues. The V end lost 3 bases, the J end lost 5 bases, and 16 bases lay between the germline ends. Germline V gives CDR1 GTSNPN, CDR2 SVGIG (reference sequence). The CDR3 is CAWREGGFVTEAFF. CDR3 coding DNA: TGTGCCTGGAGGGAGGGGGGGTTCGTTACTGAAGCTTTCTTT.

This clone was seen only once. The genes are TRBV14 and TRBJ2-7; TRBD2 agrees at 10 bases. V was clipped by 0 bases and J by 4 bases; unmatched bases: 6. In germline, CDR1 is SGHDN, CDR2 FVKESK. The CDR3 is made up of 16 amino acids. The chain's CDR3 is CASSQDGLAGAYEQYF. As DNA, the CDR3 is TGTGCCAGCAGCCAAGATGGGCTAGCGGGAGCTTACGAGCAGTACTTC. Looking up the rest from reference TRBV14 and TRBJ2-7 gives the full variable domain: EAGVTQFPSHSVIEKGQTVTLRCDPISGHDNLYWYRRVMGKEIKFLLHFVKESKQDESGMPNNRFLAERTGGTYSTLKVQPAELEDSGVYFCASSQDGLAGAYEQYFGPGTRLTVT.

The CDR3 reads CASSHRQGMVDQPQHF. The CDR3 DNA is TGCGCCAGCAGCCATCGCCAGGGGATGGTTGATCAGCCCCAGCATTTT. The gene calls are TRBV4-1 and TRBJ1-5; a possible D gene is TRBD1 (6 bases). Germline V gene lookup returns CDR1 MGHRA and CDR2 YSYEKL. The CDR3 extends over 16 amino acids. Trimming left V 3 bases short and J 5 bases short, with 17 bases between.

This clone appeared once. This sequence joins TRBV18 and TRBJ1-2; D might be TRBD1 (5 bases). Germline-derived CDR1 and CDR2 are KGHSH and LQKENI. Trimming removed 3 bases at V and 1 base at J, with 15 bases between. The CDR3 covers 16 residues. The CDR3, as DNA: TGTGCCAGCTCACCCGTCAGGGTATCGGGTAACTATGGCTACACCTTC. This sequence encodes CASSPVRVSGNYGYTF. The whole variable domain, remainder taken from reference TRBV18 and TRBJ1-2, is NAGVMQNPRHLVRRRGQEARLRCSPMKGHSHVYWYRQLPEEGLKFMVYLQKENIIDESGMPKERFSAEFPKEGPSILRIQQVVRGDSAAYFCASSPVRVSGNYGYTFGSGTRLTVV.

V usage is TRBV5-5 and J usage is TRBJ2-7; D is uncertain. The CDR3 is 14 residues long. From germline, CDR1 is SGHKS and CDR2 YYEKEE (reference sequence). V was shortened by 0 bases and J by 0 bases, with 7 bases between the two germline ends. The DNA for the CDR3 is TGTGCCAGCAGCTTGGAACTCGTCTCCTACGAGCAGTACTTC. Translating it yields CASSLELVSYEQYF.